This TCR beta chain is from a study of vaccination and CD4 T cells after COVID-19. Sequencing of DNA taken from cultured CD4+ T cells relied on the Oncomine TCR Beta short-read assay. Each CDR3 protein is one row after TCRdb ran MiXCR on the PCR reads. The sample carries several thousand distinct CDR3 sequences, around 49% recorded once. About this clonotype itself: Its antigen remains unknown.

Documented treatment: approximately nine-day PBMC culture with coronavirus spike peptide pools or control peptides (ViraFEST assay). According to the study, CD4+ T cells from the unexposed donor were gathered ahead of the COVID-19 pandemic (2011-2018). V was shortened by 8 bases and J by 3 bases, with 7 bases between the two germline ends. The CDR3 is 11 residues long. Germline V CDR1 and CDR2: MDHEN, SYDVKM. The source is a human donor in good health. The rearrangement uses TRBV28 and TRBJ1-1, with D hard to call. The sample consisted of CD4+ T cells from blood, cultured in vitro. As DNA, the CDR3 is TGTGCCAGCCGTGGGGACACTGAAGCTTTCTTT. As protein: CASRGDTEAFF.